This T cell receptor beta chain appears in the sequencing data of a study of blood T cell repertoires in COVID-19. The wider study: The origin of the acute and convalescent COVID-19 samples was the United States, Italy and Spain. T cells, B-cell-depleted T cells, or PBMCs provided the cDNA or gDNA that served as material.

Original processing notes: Amplification of reference gene primers was used by the study to estimate nucleated cell counts. The repertoire was sequenced with immunoSEQ multiplex PCR; TCRdb's copy has only in-frame clones and lacks some. The V and J calls and clone size were taken over from that table, and D and trimming were inferred from the DNA. The sample lists 250,000 or so clones, roughly 86% occurring once. V lost 6 bases and J 5 bases, leaving 13 bases between the germline ends. The CDR3 spans 14 residues. CDR1 and CDR2 (germline): MGHDK, SYGVNS. The clonotype was recovered from a man in his forties or fifties with active or convalescent COVID-19. The sample taken for sequencing was peripheral blood. V usage is TRBV25-1 and J usage is TRBJ1-4; D is perhaps TRBD1 (6 bases). The CDR3 loop is CASSATGSNEKLFF. For the CDR3, the DNA is TGTGCCAGCAGCGCGACAGGAAGCAATGAAAAACTGTTTTTT.